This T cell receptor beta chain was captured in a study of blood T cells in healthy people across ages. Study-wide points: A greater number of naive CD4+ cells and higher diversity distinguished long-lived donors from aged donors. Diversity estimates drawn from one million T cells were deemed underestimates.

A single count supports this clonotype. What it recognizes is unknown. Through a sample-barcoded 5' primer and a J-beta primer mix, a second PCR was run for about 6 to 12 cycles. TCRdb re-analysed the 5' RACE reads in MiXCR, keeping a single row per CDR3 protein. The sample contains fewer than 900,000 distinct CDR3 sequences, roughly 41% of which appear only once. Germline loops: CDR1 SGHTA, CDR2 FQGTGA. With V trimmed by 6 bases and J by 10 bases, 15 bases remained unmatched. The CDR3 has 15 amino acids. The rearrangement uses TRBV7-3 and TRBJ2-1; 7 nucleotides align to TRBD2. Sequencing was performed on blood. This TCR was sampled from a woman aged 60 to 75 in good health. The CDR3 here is CASSLASGGAYEQFF. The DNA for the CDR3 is TGTGCCAGCAGTTTAGCTAGCGGAGGAGCCTACGAGCAGTTCTTC.